Detailed here is one T cell receptor beta chain. This entry comes from a study of blood T cell repertoires in COVID-19. The V gene's germline CDR1 is SQVTM and CDR2 ANQGSEA. This CDR3 region has 13 residues. V lost 6 bases, J lost 4 bases, and 7 bases stayed unmatched. Clones were read by immunoSEQ multiplex PCR, and TCRdb kept only the in-frame ones, dropping some. This table has 300,000 to 350,000 clones, approximately 85% appearing once. The chain uses TRBV29-1 and TRBJ1-1, with TRBD1 matching 8 bases. This TCR came from a man between 25 and 39 years old who had recovered from COVID-19. Specimen: PBMCs or T cells enriched from blood (not recorded which). The CDR3 sequence: CSVQDREVTEAFF. CDR3 nucleotide sequence: TGCAGCGTCCAGGACAGGGAGGTCACTGAAGCTTTCTTT.